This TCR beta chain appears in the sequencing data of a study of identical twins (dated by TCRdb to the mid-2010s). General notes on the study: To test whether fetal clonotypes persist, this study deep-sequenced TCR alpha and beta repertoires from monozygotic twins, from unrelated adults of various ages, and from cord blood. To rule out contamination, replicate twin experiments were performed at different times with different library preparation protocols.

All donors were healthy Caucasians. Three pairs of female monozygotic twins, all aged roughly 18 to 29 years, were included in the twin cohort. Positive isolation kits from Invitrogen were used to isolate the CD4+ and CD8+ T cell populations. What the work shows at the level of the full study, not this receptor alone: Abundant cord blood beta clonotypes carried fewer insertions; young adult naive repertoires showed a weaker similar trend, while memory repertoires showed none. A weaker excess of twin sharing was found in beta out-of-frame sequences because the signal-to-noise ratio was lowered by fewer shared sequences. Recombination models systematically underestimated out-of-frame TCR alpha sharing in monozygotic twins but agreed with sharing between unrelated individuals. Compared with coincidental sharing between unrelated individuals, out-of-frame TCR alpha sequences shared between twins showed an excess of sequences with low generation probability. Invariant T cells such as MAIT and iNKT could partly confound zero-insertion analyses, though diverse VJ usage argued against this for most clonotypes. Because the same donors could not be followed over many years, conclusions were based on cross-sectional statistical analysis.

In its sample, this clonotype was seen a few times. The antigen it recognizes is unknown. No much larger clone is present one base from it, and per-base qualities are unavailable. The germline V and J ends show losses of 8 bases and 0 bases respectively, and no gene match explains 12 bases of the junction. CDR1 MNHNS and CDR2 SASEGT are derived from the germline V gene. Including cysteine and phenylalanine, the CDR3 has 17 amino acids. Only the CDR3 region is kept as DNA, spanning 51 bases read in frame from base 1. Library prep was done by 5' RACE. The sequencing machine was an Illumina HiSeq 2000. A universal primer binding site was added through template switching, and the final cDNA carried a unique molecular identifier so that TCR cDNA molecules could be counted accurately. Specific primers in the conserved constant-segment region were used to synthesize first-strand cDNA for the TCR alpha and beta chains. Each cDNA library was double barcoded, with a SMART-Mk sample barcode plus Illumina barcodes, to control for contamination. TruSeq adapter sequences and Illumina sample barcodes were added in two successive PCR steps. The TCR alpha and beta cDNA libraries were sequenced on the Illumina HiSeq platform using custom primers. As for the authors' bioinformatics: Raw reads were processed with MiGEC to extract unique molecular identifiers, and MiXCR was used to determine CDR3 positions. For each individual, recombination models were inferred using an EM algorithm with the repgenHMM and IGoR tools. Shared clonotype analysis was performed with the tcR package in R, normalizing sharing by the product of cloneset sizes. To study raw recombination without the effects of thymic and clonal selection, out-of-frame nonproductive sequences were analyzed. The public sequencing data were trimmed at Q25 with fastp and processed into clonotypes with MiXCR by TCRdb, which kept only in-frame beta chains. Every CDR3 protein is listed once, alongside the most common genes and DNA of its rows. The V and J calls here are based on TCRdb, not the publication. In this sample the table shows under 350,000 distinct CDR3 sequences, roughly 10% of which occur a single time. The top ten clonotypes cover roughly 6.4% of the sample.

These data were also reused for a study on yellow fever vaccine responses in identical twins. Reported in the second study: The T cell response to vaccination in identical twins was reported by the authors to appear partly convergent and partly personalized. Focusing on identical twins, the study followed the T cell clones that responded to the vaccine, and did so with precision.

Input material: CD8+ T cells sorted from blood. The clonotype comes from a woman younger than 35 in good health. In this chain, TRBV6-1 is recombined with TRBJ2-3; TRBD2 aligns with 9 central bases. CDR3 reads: CASSPHSGGLSTDTQYF. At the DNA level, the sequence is TGTGCCAGCTCACCCCATAGCGGGGGCCTTAGCACAGATACGCAGTATTTT.